The present entry profiles one TCR beta chain with its context. What it binds is not known. These data come from a study of T-cell memory formation after mild COVID-19. Whole-study context: In these data, TCR clusters were largely donor specific. General study points: Clones that contracted from day 15 to 85 had balanced CD4/CD8; later expanders were CD4+ biased.

MiXCR, applied by TCRdb to the 5' RACE reads, yields one record per CDR3 protein. The sample holds a few hundred thousand distinct CDR3 sequences; roughly 25% are singletons and the top ten take approximately 12%. V shed 3 bases and J 6 bases; nucleotides not matched to a gene: 8. This CDR3 region has 14 residues. The sample comprised PBMCs or a T cell subset sorted from them (not recorded which). This TCR was recovered from an adult woman who had mild COVID-19 (a few samples of this study predate the infection). Cell type and time point are not known. The V and J genes are TRBV12-3 or TRBV12-4 and TRBJ2-7; 7 nucleotides line up with TRBD1. CDR3 bases: TGTGCCAGCAGTTTTGGGACAGTGTCCCGCGAGCAGTACTTC. Translating it yields CASSFGTVSREQYF.